These 3 T cell receptor beta chains were sequenced from one sample in a study of blood T cell repertoires in COVID-19. The protocol was immunoSEQ multiplex PCR, while the TCRdb copy is restricted to in-frame clones and leaves out a portion. The data hold around 100,000 clones, with more than 70% observed a single time. Sequencing was done on a sample of peripheral blood. The receptors were gathered from a woman between 55 and 75 years old with acute or convalescent COVID-19.

In nucleotides, the CDR3 is TGCGCCAGCAGCTTGGAAATGTGGGGGCCGAGCACTGAAGCTTTCTTT. It translates to CASSLEMWGPSTEAFF. The chain uses TRBV5-1 and TRBJ1-1, with D perhaps matching TRBD1 (6 bases). The germline V gene has CDR1 SGHRS and CDR2 YFSETQ. With 0 bases removed from V and 4 bases from J, the gap between germline ends came to 16 bases. The CDR3 is 16 amino acids.

V gene TRBV5-1 combines with J gene TRBJ1-2, with TRBD1 as a possible D gene (5 bases). Trimming removed 0 bases at V and 7 bases at J, with 7 bases between. The V gene's germline CDR1 is SGHRS and CDR2 YFSETQ. This CDR3 contains 12 residues. CDR3 bases: TGCGCCAGCAGCTTGGAGGGGTTTGGCTACACCTTC. Translating it yields CASSLEGFGYTF.

On this clone: In the same sample, other DNA sequences code for this CDR3. The rearrangement uses TRBV5-1 and TRBJ2-1, with 10 bases that match TRBD1. Germline CDR1 and CDR2: SGHRS and YFSETQ. This CDR3 is 15 amino acids long. The trim removed 0 bases at V and 3 bases at J, leaving 0 bases unmatched. The CDR3, as DNA: TGCGCCAGCAGCTTGGGGACAGGGGGCTACAATGAGCAGTTCTTC. It encodes CASSLGTGGYNEQFF.